The 15 T cell receptor beta chains below were found in one sample sequenced in a study of neoadjuvant anti-PD-1 for oral cavity cancer. Generated by immunoSEQ multiplex PCR, the TCRdb table keeps only in-frame clones and is missing some. The sample consists of over 10,000 clones, around three fifths of them appearing once. The specimen comprised PBMCs, sampled before nivolumab (anti-PD-1) treatment. These receptors all stem from a person between 35 and 79 years old with oral cavity squamous cell carcinoma.

V and J are TRBV4-2 and TRBJ2-6, with D uncertain. Trimming removed 0 bases from V and 0 bases from J, with 3 bases in between. The length of the CDR3 is 15 residues. Germline CDR1 LGHNA, CDR2 YNFKEQ. CDR3 loop: CASSQDHSGANVLTF. The CDR3 nucleotides read TGTGCCAGCAGCCAAGATCACTCTGGGGCCAACGTCCTGACTTTC.

V and J are TRBV6-1 and TRBJ2-7; D remains unclear. The germline V and J ends were trimmed by 8 bases and 3 bases, with 8 bases remaining between them. This CDR3 has 11 residues. From germline, CDR1 is MNHNS and CDR2 SASEGT. DNA for the CDR3: TGTGCCAGCGGCGCGAGCTACGAGCAGTACTTC. Its protein product is CASGASYEQYF.

The chain uses TRBV21-1 and TRBJ1-3; TRBD1, the D gene given by the table, was not confirmed from the DNA. TRBV21-1 is tagged as a pseudogene. This CDR3 has 10 residues. The CDR3 nucleotides read TGTGCCAGCAGTATGGGGGCTTTATATTTT. It translates to CASSMGALYF.

This clone showed up just a few times. The CDR3 reads CASRWATEQYF. As DNA, the CDR3 is TGTGCCAGCAGATGGGCCACCGAGCAGTACTTC. The V and J genes are TRBV2 and TRBJ2-7; D not resolved. CDR1 is SNHLY, CDR2 FYNNEI, per germline. V was cut by 6 bases and J by 6 bases, with 9 bases left in between. This CDR3 comprises 11 residues. The full variable domain, its missing parts supplied by reference TRBV2 and TRBJ2-7, is EPEVTQTPSHQVTQMGQEVILRCVPISNHLYFYWYRQILGQKVEFLVSFYNNEISEKSEIFDDQFSVERPDGSNFTLKIRSTKLEDSAMYFCASRWATEQYFGPGTRLTVT.

The rearrangement links TRBV28 to TRBJ1-6; 8 bases are shared with TRBD1. This CDR3 has 14 residues. V gave up 8 bases and J gave up 10 bases; unmatched junction bases: 10. Germline CDR1 MDHEN, CDR2 SYDVKM. DNA of the CDR3: TGTGCCAGCTTCTCAGGGGGCGTAGAGTCACCCCTCCACTTT. Its protein is CASFSGGVESPLHF.

V gene TRBV19 combines with J gene TRBJ2-1; D remains unclear. The CDR3 spans 12 residues. The V gene's germline CDR1 is LNHDA and CDR2 SQIVND (reference sequence). Trimming cost V 3 bases and J 4 bases, with 4 bases left between them. CDR3: CASSIGYNEQFF. The CDR3 coding sequence is TGTGCCAGTAGTATCGGTTACAATGAGCAGTTCTTC.

In its sample, this clone was seen a few times. CDR3 DNA: TGCGCCAGCAGCCGAGAGTGGCCCCACAATGAGCAGTTCTTC. Translating it yields CASSREWPHNEQFF. The chain employs TRBV4-1 and TRBJ2-1, with unresolved D. Germline V lookup: CDR1 MGHRA, CDR2 YSYEKL. Trimming removed 4 bases from V and 5 bases from J, with 12 bases in between. CDR3 length: 14 amino acids.

The rearrangement uses TRBV6-6 and TRBJ2-7; D is unclear. Between the trimmed V and J ends, which lost 0 bases and 5 bases, there was a span of 8 bases. CDR1 is MNHNY, CDR2 SVGAGI, per germline (reference sequence). The length of the CDR3 is 13 residues. The CDR3 spells CASSYSGPDEQYF. The CDR3 region has the DNA TGTGCCAGCAGTTACTCGGGTCCGGACGAGCAGTACTTC.

This clone was picked up a small number of times. The gene calls are TRBV9 and TRBJ2-7, with 8 bases lining up with TRBD1. CDR3 length equals 13 residues. J gave up 6 bases and V 3 bases, and 5 bases lay outside the gene matches. Germline assignment: CDR1 SGDLS and CDR2 YYNGEE. In DNA, the CDR3 is TGTGCCAGCAGCGCGACAGGGGAATTCGAGCAGTACTTC. Translating gives CASSATGEFEQYF.

The rearrangement links TRBV5-6 to TRBJ2-5, with D perhaps matching TRBD1 (6 bases). The CDR3 is 13 residues long. Trimming removed 2 bases at V and 5 bases at J, with 10 bases between. Germline values: CDR1 SGHDT, CDR2 YYEEEE. This CDR3 reads CASSLIQGETQYF. CDR3 nucleotides: TGTGCCAGCAGCTTAATCCAGGGGGAGACCCAGTACTTC.

The chain has TRBV5-6 and TRBJ1-1; 9 bases are shared with TRBD1. With V trimmed by 3 bases and J by 3 bases, 0 bases remained unmatched. This CDR3 has 13 amino acids. Germline CDR1 is SGHDT and CDR2 is YYEEEE. The CDR3 DNA sequence: TGTGCCAGCAGCTGGGACAGGGACACTGAAGCTTTCTTT. It specifies CASSWDRDTEAFF.

The chain combines TRBV29-1 with TRBJ2-3; 8 bases are a match to TRBD2. V trimming: 4 bases; J trimming: 5 bases; junction bases outside the gene matches: 11. CDR3 size: 15 residues. Germline loops: CDR1 SQVTM, CDR2 ANQGSEA. The CDR3 DNA is TGCAGCGTTGGGGTCGGGAGGGGCTCGAAAGATACGCAGTATTTT. Translating gives CSVGVGRGSKDTQYF.

The chain is built from TRBV7-6 and TRBJ2-5; TRBD2 might be the D (6 bases). The CDR3 is made up of 15 amino acids. V dropped 5 bases and J dropped 2 bases, with 15 bases sitting between them. Germline V gene data show CDR1 as SGHVS and CDR2 as FNYEAQ. As DNA, the CDR3 is TGTGCCAGCAGCCCTTTGGCGGCGGGACAAGAGACCCAGTACTTC. Translated: CASSPLAAGQETQYF.

The chain uses TRBV27 and TRBJ1-6; maybe TRBD1 (5 bases). V lost 4 bases and J lost 7, with 14 bases in between. CDR3 length equals 15 residues. Germline V gene sequence: CDR1 MNHEY, CDR2 SMNVEV (reference sequence). The CDR3 here is CASSSFRATNSPLHF. The CDR3 nucleotides are TGTGCCAGCAGTTCCTTCAGGGCCACAAATTCACCCCTCCACTTT.

The rearrangement joins TRBV6-5 to TRBJ2-1, with TRBD1 as a possible D gene (6 bases). The CDR3 is 14 amino acids. CDR1 and CDR2 from the germline V gene are MNHEY and SVGAGI. The germline V and J ends were trimmed by 4 bases and 7 bases, with 14 bases remaining between them. The CDR3 nucleotides read TGTGCCAGCAGTTCGTCAGGGGCTGTAAATGAGCAGTTCTTC. Encoded protein: CASSSSGAVNEQFF.